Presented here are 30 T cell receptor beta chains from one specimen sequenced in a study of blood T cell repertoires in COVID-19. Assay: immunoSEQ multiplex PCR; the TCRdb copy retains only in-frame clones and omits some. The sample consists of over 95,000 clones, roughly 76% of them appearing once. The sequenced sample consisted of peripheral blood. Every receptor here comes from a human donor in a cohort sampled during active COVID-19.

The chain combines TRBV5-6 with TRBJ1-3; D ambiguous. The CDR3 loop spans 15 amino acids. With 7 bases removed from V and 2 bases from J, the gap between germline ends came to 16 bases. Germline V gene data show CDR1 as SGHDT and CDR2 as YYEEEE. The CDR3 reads CASSDGVPPGNTIYF. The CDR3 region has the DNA TGTGCCAGCTCAGACGGGGTCCCTCCTGGAAACACCATATATTTT.

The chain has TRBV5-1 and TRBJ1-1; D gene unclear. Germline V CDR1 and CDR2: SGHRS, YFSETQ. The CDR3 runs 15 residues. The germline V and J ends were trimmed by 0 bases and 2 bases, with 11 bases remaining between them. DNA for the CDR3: TGCGCCAGCAGCTTGGATGGGGAGCTCAACACTGAAGCTTTCTTT. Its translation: CASSLDGELNTEAFF.

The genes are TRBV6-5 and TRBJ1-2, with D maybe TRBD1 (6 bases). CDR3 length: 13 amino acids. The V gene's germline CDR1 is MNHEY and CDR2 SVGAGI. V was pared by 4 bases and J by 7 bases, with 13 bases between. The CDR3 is CASSLQGWSGYTF. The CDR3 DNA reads TGTGCCAGCAGTTTGCAGGGGTGGAGTGGCTACACCTTC.

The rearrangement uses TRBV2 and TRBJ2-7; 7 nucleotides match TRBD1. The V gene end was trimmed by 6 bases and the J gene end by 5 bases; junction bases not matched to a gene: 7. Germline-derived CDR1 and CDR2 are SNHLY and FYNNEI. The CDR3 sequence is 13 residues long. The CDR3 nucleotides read TGTGCCAGCAGAGGAGACAGGGCCCACGAGCAGTACTTC. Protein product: CASRGDRAHEQYF.

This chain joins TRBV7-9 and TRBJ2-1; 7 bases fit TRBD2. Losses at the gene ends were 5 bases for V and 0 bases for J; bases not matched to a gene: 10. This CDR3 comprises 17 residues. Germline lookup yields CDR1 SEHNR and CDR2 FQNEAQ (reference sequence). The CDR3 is CASSAQRAGNSYNEQFF. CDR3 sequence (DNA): TGTGCCAGCAGCGCCCAACGAGCGGGAAACTCCTACAATGAGCAGTTCTTC.

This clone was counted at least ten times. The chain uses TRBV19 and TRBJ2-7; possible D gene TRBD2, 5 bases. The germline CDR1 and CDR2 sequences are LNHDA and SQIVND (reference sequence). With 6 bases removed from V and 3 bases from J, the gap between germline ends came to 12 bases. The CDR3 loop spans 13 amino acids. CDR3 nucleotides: TGTGCCAGTAGGGCCGGGATGCACTACGAGCAGTACTTC. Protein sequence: CASRAGMHYEQYF.

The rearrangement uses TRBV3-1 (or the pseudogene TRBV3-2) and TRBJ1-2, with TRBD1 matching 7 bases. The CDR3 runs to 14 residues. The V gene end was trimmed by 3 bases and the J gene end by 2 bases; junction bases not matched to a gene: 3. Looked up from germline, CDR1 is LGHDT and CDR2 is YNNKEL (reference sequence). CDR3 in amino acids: CASSHRQGNYGYTF. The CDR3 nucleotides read TGTGCCAGCAGCCACCGACAGGGAAACTATGGCTACACCTTC.

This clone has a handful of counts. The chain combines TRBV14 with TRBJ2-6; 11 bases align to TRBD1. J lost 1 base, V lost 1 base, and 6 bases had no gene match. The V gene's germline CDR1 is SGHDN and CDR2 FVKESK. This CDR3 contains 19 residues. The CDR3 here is CASSQGFGQGASGANVLTF. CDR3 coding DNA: TGTGCCAGCAGCCAAGGATTTGGACAGGGGGCTTCTGGGGCCAACGTCCTGACTTTC.

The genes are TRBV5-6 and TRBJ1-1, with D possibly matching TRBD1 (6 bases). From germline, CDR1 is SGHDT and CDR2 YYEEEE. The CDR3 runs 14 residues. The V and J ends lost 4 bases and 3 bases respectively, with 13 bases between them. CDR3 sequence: CASSRTGFYTEAFF. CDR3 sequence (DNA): TGTGCCAGCAGCCGTACAGGGTTCTACACTGAAGCTTTCTTT.

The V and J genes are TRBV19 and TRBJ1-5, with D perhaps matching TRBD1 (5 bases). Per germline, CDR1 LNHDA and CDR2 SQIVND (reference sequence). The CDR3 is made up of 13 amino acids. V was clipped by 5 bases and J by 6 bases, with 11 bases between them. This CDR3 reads CASSLRGSQPQHF. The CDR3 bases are TGTGCCAGTAGTCTCCGGGGGAGTCAGCCCCAGCATTTT. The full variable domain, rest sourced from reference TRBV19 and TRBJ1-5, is DGGITQSPKYLFRKEGQNVTLSCEQNLNHDAMYWYRQDPGQGLRLIYYSQIVNDFQKGDIAEGYSVSREKKESFPLTVTSAQKNPTAFYLCASSLRGSQPQHFGDGTRLSIL.

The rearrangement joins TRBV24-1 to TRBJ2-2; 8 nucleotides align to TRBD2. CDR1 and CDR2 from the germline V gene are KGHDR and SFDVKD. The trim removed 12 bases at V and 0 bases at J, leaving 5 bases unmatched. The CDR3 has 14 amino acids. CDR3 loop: CASRGDANTGELFF. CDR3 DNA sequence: TGTGCCTCGCGGGGGGATGCGAACACCGGGGAGCTGTTTTTT.

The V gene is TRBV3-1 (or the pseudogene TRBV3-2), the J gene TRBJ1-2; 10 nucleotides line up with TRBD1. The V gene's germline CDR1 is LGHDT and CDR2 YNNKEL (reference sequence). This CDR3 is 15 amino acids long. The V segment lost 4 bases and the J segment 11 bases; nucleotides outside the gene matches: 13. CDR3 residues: CASSRDRGPTMRYTF. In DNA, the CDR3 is TGTGCCAGCAGCCGGGACAGGGGTCCCACTATGAGGTACACCTTC.

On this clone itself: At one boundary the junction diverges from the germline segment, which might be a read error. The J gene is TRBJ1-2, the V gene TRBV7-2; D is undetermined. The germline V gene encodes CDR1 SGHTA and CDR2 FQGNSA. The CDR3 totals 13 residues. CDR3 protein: CASSSNSGPPYIF. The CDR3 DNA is TGTGCCAGCAGCTCCAACTCAGGTCCCCCTTACATATTC.

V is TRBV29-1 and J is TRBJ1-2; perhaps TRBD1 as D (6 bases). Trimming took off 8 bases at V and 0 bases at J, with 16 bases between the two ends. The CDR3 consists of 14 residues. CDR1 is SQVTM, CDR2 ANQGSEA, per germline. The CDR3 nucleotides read TGCAGCTGCCTCTTCGGACAGCCTAACTATGGCTACACCTTC. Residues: CSCLFGQPNYGYTF.

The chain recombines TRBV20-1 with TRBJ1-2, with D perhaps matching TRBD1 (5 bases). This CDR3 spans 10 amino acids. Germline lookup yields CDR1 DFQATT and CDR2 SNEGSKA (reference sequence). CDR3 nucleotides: TGCTCCCTACCAGGGAGGGGCTACACCTTC. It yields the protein CSLPGRGYTF.

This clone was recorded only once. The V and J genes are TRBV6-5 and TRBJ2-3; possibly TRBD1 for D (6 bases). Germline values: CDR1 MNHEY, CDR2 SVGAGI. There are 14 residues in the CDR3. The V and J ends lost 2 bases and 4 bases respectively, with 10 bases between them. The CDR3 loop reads CASSYTGGADTQYF. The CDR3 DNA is TGTGCCAGCAGTTACACTGGGGGCGCAGATACGCAGTATTTT.

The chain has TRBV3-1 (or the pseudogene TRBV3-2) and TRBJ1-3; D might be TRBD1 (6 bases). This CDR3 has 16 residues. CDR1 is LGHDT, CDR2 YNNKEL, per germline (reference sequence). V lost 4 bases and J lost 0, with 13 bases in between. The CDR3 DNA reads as TGTGCCAGCAGCCTGTCGACAGGCGCCTCTGGAAACACCATATATTTT. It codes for CASSLSTGASGNTIYF.

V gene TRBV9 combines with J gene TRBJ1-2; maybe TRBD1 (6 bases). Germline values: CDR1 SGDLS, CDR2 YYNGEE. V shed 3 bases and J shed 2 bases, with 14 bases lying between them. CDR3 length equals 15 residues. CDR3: CASSDGDISNYGYTF. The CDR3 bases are TGTGCCAGCAGCGATGGGGACATATCGAACTATGGCTACACCTTC.

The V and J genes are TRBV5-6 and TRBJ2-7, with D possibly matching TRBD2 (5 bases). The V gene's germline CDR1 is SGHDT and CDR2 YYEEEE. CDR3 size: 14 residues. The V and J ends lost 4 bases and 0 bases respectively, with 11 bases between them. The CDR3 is CASSPIGVSYEQYF. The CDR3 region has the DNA TGTGCCAGCAGCCCCATCGGGGTCTCCTACGAGCAGTACTTC.

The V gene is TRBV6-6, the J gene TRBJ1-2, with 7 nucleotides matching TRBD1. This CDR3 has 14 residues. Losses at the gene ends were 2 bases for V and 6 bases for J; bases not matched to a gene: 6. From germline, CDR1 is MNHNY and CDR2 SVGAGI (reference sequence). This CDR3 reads CASSYVNRGDGYTF. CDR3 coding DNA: TGTGCCAGCAGTTACGTCAACAGGGGAGATGGCTACACCTTC.

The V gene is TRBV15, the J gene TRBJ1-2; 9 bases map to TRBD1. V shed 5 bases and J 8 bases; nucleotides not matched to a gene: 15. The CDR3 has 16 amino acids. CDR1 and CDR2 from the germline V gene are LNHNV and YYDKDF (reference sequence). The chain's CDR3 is CATSESRGQGLGGYTF. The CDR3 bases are TGTGCCACCAGCGAATCCAGGGGACAGGGCCTCGGCGGCTACACCTTC.

CDR3 sequence (DNA): TGTGCCAGCAGTTCGGTCGCAGGTGAAGCTTTCTTT. It specifies CASSSVAGEAFF. The rearrangement joins TRBV27 to TRBJ1-1; D is ambiguous. CDR1 is MNHEY and CDR2 is SMNVEV in the germline V gene (reference sequence). The germline V and J ends were trimmed by 4 bases and 7 bases, with 10 bases remaining between them. The length of the CDR3 is 12 residues.

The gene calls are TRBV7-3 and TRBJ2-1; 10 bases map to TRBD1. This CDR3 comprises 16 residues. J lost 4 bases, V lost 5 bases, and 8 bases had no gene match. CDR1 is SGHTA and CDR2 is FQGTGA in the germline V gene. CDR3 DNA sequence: TGTGCCAGCAGCCCTTCGACAGGGGGCCCATACAATGAGCAGTTCTTC. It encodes CASSPSTGGPYNEQFF.

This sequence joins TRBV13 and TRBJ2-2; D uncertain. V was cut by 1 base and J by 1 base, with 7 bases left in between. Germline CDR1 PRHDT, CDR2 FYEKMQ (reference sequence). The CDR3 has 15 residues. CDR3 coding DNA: TGTGCCAGCAGCTTAGCCCAGGAGAACACCGGGGAGCTGTTTTTT. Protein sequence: CASSLAQENTGELFF.

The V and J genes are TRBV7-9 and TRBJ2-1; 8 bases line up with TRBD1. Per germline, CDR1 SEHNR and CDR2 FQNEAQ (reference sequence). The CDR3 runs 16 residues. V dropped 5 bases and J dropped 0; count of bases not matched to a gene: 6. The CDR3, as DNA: TGTGCCAGCAGCCCGTGGGGACAGGTCTCCTACAATGAGCAGTTCTTC. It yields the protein CASSPWGQVSYNEQFF.

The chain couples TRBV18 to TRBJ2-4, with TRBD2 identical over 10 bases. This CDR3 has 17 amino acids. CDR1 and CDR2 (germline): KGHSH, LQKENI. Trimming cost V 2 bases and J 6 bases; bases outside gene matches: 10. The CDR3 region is CASSPKREGPGRNIQYF. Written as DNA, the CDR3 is TGTGCCAGCTCACCAAAGCGGGAGGGCCCGGGTAGAAACATTCAGTACTTC.

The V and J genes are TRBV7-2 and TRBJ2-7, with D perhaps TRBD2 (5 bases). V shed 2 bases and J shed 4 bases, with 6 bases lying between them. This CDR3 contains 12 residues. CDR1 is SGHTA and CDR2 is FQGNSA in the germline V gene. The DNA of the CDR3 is TGTGCCAGCAGCTTACCGGGATACGAGCAGTACTTC. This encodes CASSLPGYEQYF.

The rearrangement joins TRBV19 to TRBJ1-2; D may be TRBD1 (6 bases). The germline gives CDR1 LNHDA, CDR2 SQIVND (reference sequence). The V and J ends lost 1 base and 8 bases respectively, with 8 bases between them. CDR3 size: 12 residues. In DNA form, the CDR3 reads TGTGCCAGTAGTATAGCCACAGGGGGCTACACCTTC. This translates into CASSIATGGYTF.

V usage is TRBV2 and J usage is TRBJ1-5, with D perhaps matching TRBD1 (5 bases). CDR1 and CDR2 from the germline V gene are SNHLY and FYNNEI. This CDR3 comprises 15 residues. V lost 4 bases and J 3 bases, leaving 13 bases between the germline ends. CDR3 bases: TGTGCCAGCAGTGTTTGGCAGGGATACAATCAGCCCCAGCATTTT. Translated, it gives CASSVWQGYNQPQHF.

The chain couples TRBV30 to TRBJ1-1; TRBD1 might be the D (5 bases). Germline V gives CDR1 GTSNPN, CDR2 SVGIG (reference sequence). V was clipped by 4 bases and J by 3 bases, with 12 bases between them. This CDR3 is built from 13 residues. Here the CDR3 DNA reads TGTGCCTGGACTTGGGGGGGGGACACTGAAGCTTTCTTT. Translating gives CAWTWGGDTEAFF.